This T cell receptor (beta chain) appears in the sequencing data of a study of beta chain features in type 1 diabetes. V was cut by 2 bases and J by 2 bases, with 11 bases left in between. CDR3 length: 14 residues. CDR1 is SGHRS and CDR2 is YFSETQ in the germline V gene. Every donor had blood drawn once into heparin, roughly 110 mL on average. A few counts support this clone. What it recognizes is unknown. Study conclusions and caveats: A PCR bias possibly favoring shorter templates would apply equally to patients and controls.

The entirety of the isolated RNA underwent reverse transcription, so expressed TCRB transcripts were sequenced. Profiling relied on immunoSEQ multiplex PCR, and the TCRdb table lists in-frame clones only, not all of them. Among around 180,000 clones listed, about 13% were seen once. This sequence originates from a woman younger than 35 in good health. The gene calls are TRBV5-1 and TRBJ2-7, with D perhaps TRBD2 (5 bases). Sequenced input: central memory CD4+ T cells from blood. CDR3 nucleotides: TGCGCCAGCAGCTTATTAGCGACGACCTACGAGCAGTACTTC. Its translation: CASSLLATTYEQYF.